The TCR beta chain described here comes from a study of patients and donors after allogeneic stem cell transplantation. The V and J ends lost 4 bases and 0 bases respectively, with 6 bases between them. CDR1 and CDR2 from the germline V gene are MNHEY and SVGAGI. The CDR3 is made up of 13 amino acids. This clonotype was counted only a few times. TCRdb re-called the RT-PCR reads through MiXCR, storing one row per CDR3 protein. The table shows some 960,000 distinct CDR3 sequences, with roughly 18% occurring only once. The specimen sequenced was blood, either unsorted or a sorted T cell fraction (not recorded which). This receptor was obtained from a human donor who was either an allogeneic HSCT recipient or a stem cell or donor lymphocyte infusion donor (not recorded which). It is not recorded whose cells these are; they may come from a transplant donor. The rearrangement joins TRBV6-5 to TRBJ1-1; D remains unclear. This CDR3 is CASSSHLNTEAFF. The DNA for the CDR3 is TGTGCCAGCAGTTCTCACCTGAACACTGAAGCTTTCTTT.